The sequence of this T cell receptor beta chain was determined in a study of cytomegalovirus exposure and HLA in healthy donors. Findings of the study overall: The CMV antigen specificity of a few CMV-associated chains was confirmed through in vitro analysis. Upon later analysis, HLA-associated TCR beta chains proved more clonally expanded than other, equally common chains. Rare sequences made up most TCRs, while some public TCRs were found in many donors. Rates of TCR association differed by HLA locus in a later analysis, with DRB1 highest and HLA-C lowest.

In regard to this clone: Its antigen is unknown.

This CDR3 is built from 13 residues. CDR1 and CDR2 from the germline V gene are GTSNPN and SVGIG (reference sequence). Losses at the gene ends were 0 bases for V and 7 bases for J; bases not matched to a gene: 5. PCR amplification relied on 60 Vbeta primers (plus 13 Jbeta primers). The data were produced by immunoSEQ multiplex PCR, yet TCRdb's version contains in-frame clones alone and is incomplete. The sample records 130,000 to 150,000 clones, 75% to 80% being singletons. The sample was PBMCs. This chain links TRBV30 with TRBJ2-5; 7 bases align to TRBD1. This receptor was identified in a woman aged 45-65 years in good health and CMV-seronegative. The CDR3 DNA reads as TGTGCCTGGAGTGTAGGGGGCTTCGGGACCCAGTACTTC. It is translated as CAWSVGGFGTQYF.